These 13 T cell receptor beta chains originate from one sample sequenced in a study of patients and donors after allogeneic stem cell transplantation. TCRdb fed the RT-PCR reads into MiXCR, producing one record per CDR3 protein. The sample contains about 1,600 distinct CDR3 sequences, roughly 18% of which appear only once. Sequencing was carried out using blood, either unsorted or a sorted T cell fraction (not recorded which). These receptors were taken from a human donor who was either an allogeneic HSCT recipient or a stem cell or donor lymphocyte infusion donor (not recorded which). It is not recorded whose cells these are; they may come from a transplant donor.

The CDR3 DNA reads as TGTGCCAGCTCACCTCTAGCGGGAGCCTCCAATGAGCAGTTCTTC. Translating it yields CASSPLAGASNEQFF. This chain links TRBV18 with TRBJ2-1; 10 bases map to TRBD2. J lost 6 bases, V lost 3 bases, and 5 bases had no gene match. This CDR3 contains 15 residues. Germline CDR1 and CDR2: KGHSH and LQKENI.

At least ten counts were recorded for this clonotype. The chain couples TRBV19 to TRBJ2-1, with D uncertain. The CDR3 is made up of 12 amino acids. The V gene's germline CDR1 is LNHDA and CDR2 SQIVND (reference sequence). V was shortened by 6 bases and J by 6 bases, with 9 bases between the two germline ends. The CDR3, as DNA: TGTGCCAGTAGCCGGTGGAGCAATGAGCAGTTCTTC. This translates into CASSRWSNEQFF.

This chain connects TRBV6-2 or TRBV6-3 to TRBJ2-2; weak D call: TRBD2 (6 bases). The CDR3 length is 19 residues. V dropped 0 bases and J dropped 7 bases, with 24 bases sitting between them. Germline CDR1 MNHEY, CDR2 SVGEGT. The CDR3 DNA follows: TGTGCCAGCAGTTACTCGAGACGGGGGACCGGGGATCAATTCGGGGAGCTGTTTTTT. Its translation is CASSYSRRGTGDQFGELFF.

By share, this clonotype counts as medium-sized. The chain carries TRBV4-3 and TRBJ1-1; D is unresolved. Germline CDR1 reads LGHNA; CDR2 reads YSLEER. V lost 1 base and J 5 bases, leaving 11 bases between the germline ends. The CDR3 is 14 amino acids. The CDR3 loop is CASSQVGRHTEAFF. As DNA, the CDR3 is TGCGCCAGCAGCCAAGTGGGTCGGCATACTGAAGCTTTCTTT.

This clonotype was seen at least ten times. CDR3: CASSPRRGNTGELFF. DNA of the CDR3: TGTGCCAGCAGTCCCCGCAGGGGAAACACCGGGGAGCTGTTTTTT. The chain uses TRBV6-5 and TRBJ2-2, with D tentatively TRBD1 (6 bases). There are 15 residues in the CDR3. V was shortened by 5 bases and J by 2 bases, with 12 bases between the two germline ends. The germline CDR1 and CDR2 sequences are MNHEY and SVGAGI.

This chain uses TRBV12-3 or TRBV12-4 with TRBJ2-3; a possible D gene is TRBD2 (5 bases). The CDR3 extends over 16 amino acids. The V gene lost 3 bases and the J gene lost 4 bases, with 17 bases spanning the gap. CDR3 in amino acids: CASSFTWERQSDTQYF. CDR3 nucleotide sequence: TGTGCCAGCAGTTTTACGTGGGAGCGTCAGTCAGATACGCAGTATTTT.

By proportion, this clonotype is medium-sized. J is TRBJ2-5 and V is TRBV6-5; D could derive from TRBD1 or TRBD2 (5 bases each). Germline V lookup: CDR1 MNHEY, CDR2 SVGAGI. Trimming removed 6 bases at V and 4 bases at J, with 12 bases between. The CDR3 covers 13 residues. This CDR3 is CASRRGPGETQYF. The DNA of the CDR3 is TGTGCCAGCAGACGGGGACCGGGAGAGACCCAGTACTTC.

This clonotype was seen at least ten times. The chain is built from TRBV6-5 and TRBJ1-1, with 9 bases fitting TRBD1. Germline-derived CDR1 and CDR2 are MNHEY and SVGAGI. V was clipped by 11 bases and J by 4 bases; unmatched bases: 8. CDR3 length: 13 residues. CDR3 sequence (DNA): TGTGCCTCACGACAGGGGGTTATCACTGAAGCTTTCTTT. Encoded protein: CASRQGVITEAFF.

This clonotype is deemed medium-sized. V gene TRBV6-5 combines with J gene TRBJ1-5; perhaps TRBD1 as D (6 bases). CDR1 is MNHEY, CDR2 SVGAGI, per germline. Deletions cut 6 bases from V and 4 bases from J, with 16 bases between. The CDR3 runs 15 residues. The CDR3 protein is CASSPGTIGNQPQHF. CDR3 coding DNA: TGTGCCAGCAGCCCCGGGACAATCGGTAATCAGCCCCAGCATTTT.

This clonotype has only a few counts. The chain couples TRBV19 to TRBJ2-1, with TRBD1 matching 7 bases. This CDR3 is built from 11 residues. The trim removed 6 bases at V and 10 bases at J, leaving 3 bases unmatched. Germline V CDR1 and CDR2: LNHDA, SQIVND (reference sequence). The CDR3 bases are TGTGCCAGTAGGACAGGGCGGGAGCAGTTCTTC. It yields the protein CASRTGREQFF.

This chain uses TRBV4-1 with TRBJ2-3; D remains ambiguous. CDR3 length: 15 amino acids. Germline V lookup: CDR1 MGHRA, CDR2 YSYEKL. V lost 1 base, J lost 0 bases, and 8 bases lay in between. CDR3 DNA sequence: TGCGCCAGCAGCCAAGCGCTGCTAAGCACAGATACGCAGTATTTT. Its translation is CASSQALLSTDTQYF.

The CDR3 nucleotides are TGTGCCAGCAGCCAAGAGGCCAGGGCCGACGAGCAGTACTTC. Translation: CASSQEARADEQYF. The chain carries TRBV7-9 and TRBJ2-7; possible D gene TRBD1, 5 bases. Looked up from germline, CDR1 is SEHNR and CDR2 is FQNEAQ (reference sequence). The CDR3 runs to 14 residues. V dropped 5 bases and J dropped 5 bases, with 16 bases sitting between them.

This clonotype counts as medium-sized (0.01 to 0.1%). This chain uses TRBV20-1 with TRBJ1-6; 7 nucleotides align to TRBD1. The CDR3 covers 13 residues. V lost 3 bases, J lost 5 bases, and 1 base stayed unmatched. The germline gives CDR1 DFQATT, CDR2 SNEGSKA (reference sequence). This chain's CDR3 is CSASGTDNSPLHF. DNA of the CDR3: TGCAGTGCTAGTGGGACAGATAATTCACCCCTCCACTTT.